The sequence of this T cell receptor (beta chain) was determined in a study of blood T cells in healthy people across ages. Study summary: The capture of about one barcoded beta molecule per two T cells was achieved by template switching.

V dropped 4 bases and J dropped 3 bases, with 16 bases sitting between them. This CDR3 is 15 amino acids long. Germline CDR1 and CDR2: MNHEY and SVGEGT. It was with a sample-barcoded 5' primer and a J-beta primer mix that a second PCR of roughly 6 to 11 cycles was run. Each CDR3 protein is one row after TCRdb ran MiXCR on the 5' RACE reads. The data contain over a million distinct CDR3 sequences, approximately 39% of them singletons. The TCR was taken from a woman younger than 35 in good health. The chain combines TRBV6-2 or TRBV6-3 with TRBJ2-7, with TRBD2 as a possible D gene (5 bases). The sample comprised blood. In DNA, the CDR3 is TGTGCCAGCAGTTCCGGCTCGGAGGTTATCTACGAGCAGTACTTC. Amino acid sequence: CASSSGSEVIYEQYF.